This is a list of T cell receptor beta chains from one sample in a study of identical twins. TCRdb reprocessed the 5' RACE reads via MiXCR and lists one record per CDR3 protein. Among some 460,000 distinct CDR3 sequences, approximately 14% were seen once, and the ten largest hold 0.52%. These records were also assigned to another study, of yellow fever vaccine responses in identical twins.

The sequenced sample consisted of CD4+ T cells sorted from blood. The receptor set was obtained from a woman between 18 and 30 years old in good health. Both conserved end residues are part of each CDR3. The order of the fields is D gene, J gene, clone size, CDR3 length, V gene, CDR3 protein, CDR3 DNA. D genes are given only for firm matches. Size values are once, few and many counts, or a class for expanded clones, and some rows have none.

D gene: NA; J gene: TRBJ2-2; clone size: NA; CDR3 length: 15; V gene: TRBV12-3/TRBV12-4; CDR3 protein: CATMWDWRGTGELFF; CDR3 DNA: TGTGCCACCATGTGGGATTGGAGAGGGACCGGGGAGCTGTTTTTT
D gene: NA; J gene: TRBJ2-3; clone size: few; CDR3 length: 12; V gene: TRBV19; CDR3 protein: CASSGGRDTQYF; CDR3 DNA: TGTGCCAGTAGTGGGGGGCGAGATACGCAGTATTTT
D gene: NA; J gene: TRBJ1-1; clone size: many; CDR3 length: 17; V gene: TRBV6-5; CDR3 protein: CASSYSRFGLPDTEAFF; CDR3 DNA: TGTGCCAGCAGTTACTCGAGGTTCGGACTTCCGGACACTGAAGCTTTCTTT
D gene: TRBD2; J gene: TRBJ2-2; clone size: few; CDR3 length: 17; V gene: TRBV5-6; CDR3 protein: CASSLAALAGVTGELFF; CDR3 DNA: TGTGCCAGCAGCTTGGCCGCACTAGCGGGAGTTACCGGGGAGCTGTTTTTT
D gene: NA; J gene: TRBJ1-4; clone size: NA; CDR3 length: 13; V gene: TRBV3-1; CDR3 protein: CASSHGTTEKLFF; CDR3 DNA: TGTGCCAGCAGCCACGGTACAACCGAAAAACTGTTTTTT
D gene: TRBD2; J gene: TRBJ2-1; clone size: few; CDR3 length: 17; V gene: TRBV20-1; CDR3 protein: CSARDTLAGLIRHEQFF; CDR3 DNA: TGCAGTGCTAGAGATACACTAGCGGGTTTGATTCGCCATGAGCAGTTCTTC
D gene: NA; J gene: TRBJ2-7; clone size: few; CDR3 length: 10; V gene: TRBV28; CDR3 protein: CASSDVEQYF; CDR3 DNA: TGTGCCAGCAGTGACGTCGAGCAGTACTTC
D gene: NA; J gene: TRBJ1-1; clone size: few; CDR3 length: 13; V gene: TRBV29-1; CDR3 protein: CSVGLTANTEAFF; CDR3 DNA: TGCAGCGTTGGCCTGACAGCGAACACTGAAGCTTTCTTT
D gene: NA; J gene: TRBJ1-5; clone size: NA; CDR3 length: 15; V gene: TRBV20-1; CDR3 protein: CSARPTKGGNQPQHF; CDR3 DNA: TGCAGTGCCAGACCCACTAAGGGAGGCAATCAGCCCCAGCATTTT
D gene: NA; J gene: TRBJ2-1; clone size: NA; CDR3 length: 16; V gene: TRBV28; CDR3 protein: CASSSSGPVSYNEQFF; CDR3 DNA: TGTGCCAGCAGTTCATCTGGGCCAGTCTCCTACAATGAGCAGTTCTTC
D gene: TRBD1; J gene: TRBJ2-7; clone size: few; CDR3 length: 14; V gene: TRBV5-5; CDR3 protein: CASSFGTGLGEQYF; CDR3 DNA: TGTGCCAGCAGCTTCGGGACAGGGTTAGGCGAGCAGTACTTC
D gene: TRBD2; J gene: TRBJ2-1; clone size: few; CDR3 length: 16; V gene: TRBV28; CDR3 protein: CASSLSSGAYHNEQFF; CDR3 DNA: TGTGCCAGCAGTTTATCGAGCGGGGCTTATCACAATGAGCAGTTCTTC
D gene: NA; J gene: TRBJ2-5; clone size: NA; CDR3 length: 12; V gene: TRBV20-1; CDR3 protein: CSARDLGETQYF; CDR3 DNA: TGCAGTGCTAGAGATCTGGGGGAGACCCAGTACTTC
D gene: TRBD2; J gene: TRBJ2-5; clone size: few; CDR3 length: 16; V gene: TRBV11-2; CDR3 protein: CASSSRAGGSEETQYF; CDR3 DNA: TGTGCCAGCAGCAGTAGGGCGGGGGGCTCGGAGGAGACCCAGTACTTC
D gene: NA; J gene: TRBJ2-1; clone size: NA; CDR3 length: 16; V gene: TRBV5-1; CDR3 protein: CASRAATAHPNVEQFF; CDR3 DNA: TGCGCCAGCAGGGCCGCGACTGCGCACCCCAACGTTGAGCAGTTCTTC
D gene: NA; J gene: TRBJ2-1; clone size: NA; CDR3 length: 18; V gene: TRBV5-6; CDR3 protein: CASSSGRVIVSPYNEQFF; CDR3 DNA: TGTGCCAGCAGCTCGGGACGGGTAATAGTTTCTCCCTACAATGAGCAGTTCTTC
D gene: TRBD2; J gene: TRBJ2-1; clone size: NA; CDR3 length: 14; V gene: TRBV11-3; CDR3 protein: CASSRLAGLNEQFF; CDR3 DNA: TGTGCCAGCAGCAGGCTAGCGGGATTAAATGAGCAGTTCTTC
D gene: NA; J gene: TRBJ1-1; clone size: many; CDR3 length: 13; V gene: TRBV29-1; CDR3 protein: CSVAPGTNTEAFF; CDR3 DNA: TGCAGCGTTGCCCCAGGGACGAACACTGAAGCTTTCTTT
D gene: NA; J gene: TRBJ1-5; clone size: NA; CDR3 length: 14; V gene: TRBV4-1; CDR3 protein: CASSQDLGEQPQHF; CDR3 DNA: TGCGCCAGCAGCCAAGATCTTGGTGAACAGCCCCAGCATTTT
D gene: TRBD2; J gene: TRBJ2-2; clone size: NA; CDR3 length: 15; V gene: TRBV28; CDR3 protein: CASSLISGPAGELFF; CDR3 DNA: TGTGCCAGCAGTTTAATTAGCGGGCCCGCCGGGGAGCTGTTTTTT